The present T cell receptor beta chain was sequenced within a study of shared clonotypes between healthy human individuals (dated by TCRdb to the early 2020s). In terms of the full investigation: A few men and two women, aged 18 to 49 years, made up the cohort. For each donor, CD4 naive and CD4 memory were each run on three plates, CD8 naive on two plates, and CD8 memory on one plate. Between about 0.85 and 10 billion PBMCs per donor were obtained by leukapheresis. The study deeply sequenced blood TCR repertoires of several healthy adults to estimate repertoire size and the extent of clonotype sharing between individuals. Libraries were prepared and TCR repertoires were sequenced by different laboratories using diverse techniques, in order to increase sequencing depth and limit assay-specific biases.

The donors were healthy, HIV-negative adults who had no recently reported acute infections or vaccinations. Every donor was a Caucasian adult living in Nashville, Tennessee, USA. Magnetic negative selection was used to enrich CD4+ T cells, after which naive cells were positively selected on CD45RA and the negative fraction became the memory subset. Blood was obtained by leukapheresis, after which PBMCs were separated by Ficoll-Histopaque density gradient centrifugation and cryopreserved in liquid nitrogen vapor phase. Analytical flow cytometry was used to check the purity and quantity of each magnetically sorted T cell population. Each sorted fraction had its genomic DNA isolated and then quantified by UV absorbance on a Nanodrop 2000c. Using the deep immunoSEQ assay, multiplex PCR amplified TCR CDR3 regions from genomic DNA. Extracted genomic DNA from each cell subset was distributed evenly across all wells of several immunoSEQ 96-well plates, and each plate was treated as a replicate. For sorted subsets, around 200 ng genomic DNA, equal to some 28,000 T cell genomes, was loaded into each replicate PCR. Purified libraries were quantified with a Qubit 3.0 fluorometer, sized on a Bioanalyzer 2100, and re-quantified with the KAPA Library Quantification kit. Each immunoSEQ 96-well plate was sequenced on its own single-read 150-cycle Illumina NextSeq 550 flow cell. Concerning the study's data processing: The immunoSEQ output contained only junctional sequences without quality scores, so filtering could not match that applied to full-length reads. To assign V/J genes and CDR3, sequences were annotated against IMGT germline references using PyIR, a Python wrapper for IgBLAST v1.9. Reads were filtered out if the reads had weak V/J assignments (E-value above 1e-6), no CDR3, stop codons, out-of-frame junctions, or ambiguous translated residues. V3J clonotypes were defined as sequences sharing the same inferred V gene, J gene, and CDR3 amino acid sequence. To compute the percentage overlap between repertoires, the number of shared unique clonotypes was divided by the size of the smaller repertoire. RTK rarefaction, the Chao1 estimator, and Recon v2.1 estimates of unobserved clonotypes were used to assess repertoire richness. Generation probabilities for all TCRbeta clonotypes obtained by the gDNA method from a few donors were computed using OLGA. This is the immuneACCESS table as TCRdb keeps it, with only in-frame sequences that have V and J called. A part of the clones is gone; compared with another copy, unresolved V genes explain less than half, and the rest is unexplained. That table is the source of V, J and clone size, and D and trimming were worked out from the DNA. The sample records roughly 2.6 million clones, about 92% of which are singletons. The top ten hold over 0.12% of the sample.

Results and caveats for the whole study, not just this receptor: Sampling was limited to blood, and TCR repertoires in tissue likely differ from TCR repertoires in blood. Naive subsets generally had larger estimated clonotype richness than memory subsets. The genetic and exposure-history diversity represented was limited by the small number of donors. Across four donors, approximately 5% of naive CD4, 3% to 4% of naive CD8, 2% to 2.5% of memory CD4, and over 0.35% of memory CD8 clonotypes were shared. Higher generation probabilities were observed for clonotypes shared by all four sorted-subset donors than for non-shared clonotypes. Even with the large sequencing depth, rarefaction of the sorted-subset datasets indicated that sequencing was incomplete. Based on pairwise subsampling, the degree of clonotype sharing among donors was expected to be affected by sequencing depth.

Trimming costs V 6 bases and J 0 bases, and their ends lie 7 bases apart. CDR1 LNHDA and CDR2 SQIVND were looked up in the germline V gene (reference sequence). There are 13 amino acids in the CDR3, from cysteine to phenylalanine inclusive. Solely the CDR3 DNA is kept, with 39 bases framed from the first base. Concerning this clone: The antigen it binds to is not known. Base qualities are not recorded, but no much larger clone differs from it by a single base. This sample includes further DNA sequences coding for the same CDR3.

Recombination joined TRBV19 with TRBJ2-3; the D gene cannot be resolved reliably. The receptor was derived from a man between 18 and 29 years old in good health. Material: naive CD4+ T cells sorted from blood. The cell subset or site label of this sample denotes: CD45RA+ positively selected. The CDR3 corresponds to CASRGVSTDTQYF. DNA sequence: TGTGCCAGTAGAGGAGTCAGCACAGATACGCAGTATTTT.